Below, 17 T cell receptor beta chains from the same sample are listed, as sequenced in a study of monozygotic twins with inflammatory bowel disease. With the 5' RACE reads reprocessed, TCRdb shows one record per CDR3 protein and no DNA. The clone table shows over 35,000 distinct CDR3 sequences, with the ten largest holding 5% to 6.5%. Sequencing used blood. All receptors come from a human donor with ulcerative colitis or Crohn's disease, or a healthy co-twin of an affected twin (not recorded which).

This chain joins TRBV6-1 and TRBJ1-1; TCRdb's D gene call, TRBD1, goes unchecked for lack of DNA. The length of the CDR3 is 13 residues. Per the germline V gene, CDR1 is MNHNS and CDR2 is SASEGT. CDR3 amino acids: CASSKRGDTEAFF.

V gene TRBV28 combines with J gene TRBJ2-7; TCRdb designates TRBD1, a call that cannot be tested without DNA. Germline loops: CDR1 MDHEN, CDR2 SYDVKM. The CDR3 length is 14 residues. CDR3 protein: CASSLGQDLSEQYF. Full variable domain (remainder filled in from reference TRBV28 and TRBJ2-7): DVKVTQSSRYLVKRTGEKVFLECVQDMDHENMFWYRQDPGLGLRLIYFSYDVKMKEKGDIPEGYSVSREKKERFSLILESASTNQTSMYLCASSLGQDLSEQYFGPGTRLTVT.

The rearrangement uses TRBV11-2 and TRBJ2-7; TCRdb lists TRBD2, though no DNA is available to test this call. Germline values: CDR1 SGHAT, CDR2 FQNNGV. The CDR3 has 14 amino acids. CDR3: CASSPPGLAREQYF.

The chain is built from TRBV25-1 and TRBJ2-5. CDR3 length: 13 amino acids. Germline assignment: CDR1 MGHDK and CDR2 SYGVNS. The CDR3 reads CASRRLGWETQYF.

J is TRBJ2-7 and V is TRBV5-1; TCRdb's D call of TRBD1 is untestable without DNA. The V gene's germline CDR1 is SGHRS and CDR2 YFSETQ. This CDR3 has 15 amino acids. The CDR3 here is CASSQGQGVNYEQYF.

V and J are TRBV6-1 and TRBJ2-5; checking the TCRdb D call of TRBD1 is not possible without DNA. The CDR3 sequence is 13 residues long. Germline CDR1 MNHNS, CDR2 SASEGT. The CDR3 is CASRDRGEETQYF.

The chain links TRBV12-3 or TRBV12-4 to TRBJ2-1; TCRdb picks TRBD1, but there is no DNA to check that call. This CDR3 is built from 15 residues. The CDR3 protein is CASSLHAPGPNEQFF.

This chain joins TRBV24-1 and TRBJ2-2; TCRdb's D call, TRBD1, is unchecked because there is no DNA. Per the germline V gene, CDR1 is KGHDR and CDR2 is SFDVKD. The CDR3 sequence is 15 residues long. This CDR3 is CATGEPRQLRGELFF.

The genes are TRBV18 and TRBJ2-7; TCRdb designates TRBD1, a call that cannot be tested without DNA. The germline CDR1 and CDR2 sequences are KGHSH and LQKENI. CDR3 length: 14 amino acids. This chain's CDR3 is CASSPPGQGYEQYF.

The chain combines TRBV13 with TRBJ2-7; the D call from TCRdb, TRBD1, cannot be confirmed without DNA. Germline V gene data show CDR1 as PRHDT and CDR2 as FYEKMQ (reference sequence). The CDR3 length is 14 residues. The CDR3 loop is CASSLGQGRYEQYF.

The chain recombines TRBV7-2 with TRBJ1-5. The CDR3 is made up of 13 amino acids. Germline V lookup: CDR1 SGHTA, CDR2 FQGNSA. The CDR3 loop reads CASSLVDNQPQHF.

This chain links TRBV7-6 with TRBJ2-3; TCRdb picks TRBD1, but there is no DNA to check that call. The length of the CDR3 is 16 residues. Germline CDR1 SGHVS, CDR2 FNYEAQ. The CDR3 here is CASSLRRQGRTDTQYF.

The genes are TRBV20-1 and TRBJ2-7. Per germline, CDR1 DFQATT and CDR2 SNEGSKA (reference sequence). CDR3 size: 15 residues. The CDR3 reads CSAKSPSGNDYEQYF.

The genes are TRBV29-1 and TRBJ2-1; there is no DNA to check the TCRdb D call of TRBD2. CDR1 and CDR2 (germline): SQVTM, ANQGSEA. There are 16 residues in the CDR3. This CDR3 is CSVVSGTSVSYNEQFF.

CDR3 in amino acids: CASSQAYVGAHEKLFF. V usage is TRBV4-3 and J usage is TRBJ1-4; TCRdb proposes TRBD1, but this gene call is untestable without DNA. The germline V gene has CDR1 LGHNA and CDR2 YSLEER. This CDR3 is 16 amino acids long.

This rearrangement joins TRBV12-3 or TRBV12-4 to TRBJ2-3; with no DNA, the TCRdb D assignment of TRBD1 cannot be verified. The CDR3 length is 17 residues. The CDR3 region is CASSPSGRGSRTDTQYF.

The chain combines TRBV9 with TRBJ2-5; TCRdb outputs TRBD2, but without DNA this stays unchecked. Germline V CDR1 and CDR2: SGDLS, YYNGEE. The CDR3 runs to 14 residues. The CDR3 loop reads CASSVSVGGETQYF.